This T cell receptor (beta chain) comes out of a study of shared clonotypes between healthy human individuals. The protocol was immunoSEQ multiplex PCR, while the TCRdb copy is restricted to in-frame clones and leaves out a portion. This repertoire shows hundreds of thousands of clones, 55% to 75% found once; its top ten account for roughly 1.8%. CD4+ cells yielded CD45RA+ naive and CD45RA-negative memory subsets. Findings and limits, study-wide: Non-shared clonotypes had lower generation probabilities than clonotypes shared by all four sorted-subset donors.

On this clone itself: What it recognizes is unknown.

Between the trimmed V and J ends, which lost 2 bases and 8 bases, there was a span of 18 bases. Germline V gives CDR1 MNHEY, CDR2 SMNVEV (reference sequence). The CDR3 has 15 residues. The source material was memory CD4+ T cells sorted from blood. Subset given: CD45RA-negative fraction. V and J are TRBV27 and TRBJ1-2; D gene uncertain. The origin of this receptor is a woman younger than 45 in good health. CDR3 nucleotides: TGTGCCAGCAGTTTAAGGAGGACGACCTCTGGGGGCTACACCTTC. It codes for CASSLRRTTSGGYTF.